This T cell receptor (beta chain) was captured in a study of metastatic and nonmetastatic thyroid tumors. Per germline, CDR1 MNHEY and CDR2 SVGEGT. The CDR3 length is 21 residues. The junction had 27 bases not matched to a gene; V was cut back by 0 bases and J by 7 bases. Not a single patient had been given any form of treatment at any point before undergoing thyroid surgery. TCRdb redid the clone calls on the PCR reads using MiXCR. The sample lists tens of thousands of clones; under 30% were seen once. Sequencing was done on a sample of blood. This receptor was taken from a female donor with papillary thyroid cancer or a benign thyroid nodule (not recorded which). Some clones in this sample may be carry-over from other donors' samples. The rearrangement uses TRBV6-2 or TRBV6-3 and TRBJ2-7, with 7 bases fitting TRBD2. Here the CDR3 reads CASSYSIQGGFGAGDFREQYF. The CDR3 DNA reads as TGTGCCAGCAGTTACTCGATCCAGGGCGGGTTTGGTGCGGGAGACTTCCGTGAGCAGTACTTC.